In this sample, the clone carrying this T cell receptor (beta chain) turned up many times. Its antigen is not known. Trimming pared 1 base from V and 4 bases from J, leaving 13 bases between. The CDR3 contains 15 residues. The V gene's germline CDR1 is SGHTA and CDR2 FQGNSA. The sample comes from a study of regulatory T cells in long-lasting Graves disease. According to the study, TCR beta libraries were built with iRepertoire HTBI primers and CDR3-region Arm-PCR. TCRdb reprocessed the multiplex PCR reads with MiXCR, giving one entry per CDR3 protein. The table records under 450,000 distinct CDR3 sequences, approximately 25% of them present only once. Time point given: persistent/refractory GD, antithyroid drugs over 5 years with positive TRAb. Extracted RNA from PBMCs served as the source of the TCR library. Broader study findings: The work looked only at peripheral blood and did not look at thyroid tissue. Owing to a sample size that was small, accuracy may have been reduced.

This sequence originates from a woman between 40 and 50 years old with Graves disease. The chain recombines TRBV7-2 with TRBJ1-1; D is possibly TRBD1 (6 bases). The sample consisted of peripheral blood mononuclear cells (PBMCs), taken when the disease was refractory, from a patient treated with antithyroid drugs. The CDR3 is CASSLVTGLGTEAFF. The CDR3 DNA sequence: TGTGCCAGCAGCTTAGTAACAGGGCTGGGCACTGAAGCTTTCTTT. Variable domain in full (rest from reference TRBV7-2 and TRBJ1-1): GAGVSQSPSNKVTEKGKDVELRCDPISGHTALYWYRQSLGQGLEFLIYFQGNSAPDKSGLPSDRFSAERTGGSVSTLTIQRTQQEDSAVYLCASSLVTGLGTEAFFGQGTRLTVV.